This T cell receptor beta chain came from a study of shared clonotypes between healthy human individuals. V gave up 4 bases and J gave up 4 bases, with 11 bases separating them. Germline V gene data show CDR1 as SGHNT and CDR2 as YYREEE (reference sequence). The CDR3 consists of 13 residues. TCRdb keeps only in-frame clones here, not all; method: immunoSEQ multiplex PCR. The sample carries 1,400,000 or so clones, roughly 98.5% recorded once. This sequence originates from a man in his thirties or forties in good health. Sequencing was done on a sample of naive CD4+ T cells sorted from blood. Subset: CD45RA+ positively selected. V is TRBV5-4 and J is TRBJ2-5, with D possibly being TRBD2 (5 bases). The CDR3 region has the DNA TGTGCCAGCAGCCCCCCGGGGAGAGAGACCCAGTACTTC. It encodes CASSPPGRETQYF.